This TCR beta chain stems from a study of blood T cell repertoires in COVID-19. From germline, CDR1 is SGHVS and CDR2 FQNEAQ. With 1 base removed from V and 0 bases from J, the gap between germline ends came to 10 bases. The CDR3 covers 16 residues. Some clones are missing from TCRdb's copy, which holds only in-frame ones; the method was immunoSEQ multiplex PCR. The sample lists 100,000 to 120,000 clones, 72% seen once, with less than 10% in the top ten. This clonotype was obtained from a woman aged 55-70 years with acute or convalescent COVID-19. Sample: peripheral blood. The gene calls are TRBV7-8 and TRBJ1-5, with TRBD1 as a possible D gene (5 bases). CDR3 loop: CASSLVSQGSNQPQHF. The CDR3 nucleotides are TGTGCCAGCAGCTTAGTTTCCCAGGGTAGCAATCAGCCCCAGCATTTT.